This paragraph covers one T cell receptor beta chain sequence. TCRdb's table, derived via immunoSEQ multiplex PCR, lists solely in-frame clones and lacks some. Seen here are more than 300,000 clones, less than 90% observed once, and the top ten hold 5% to 6%. This sample is part of a study of blood T cell repertoires in COVID-19. Whole-study context: Whether acute or convalescent, the COVID-19 samples came from the United States, Italy and Spain.

CDR1 is SGHDN and CDR2 is FVKESK in the germline V gene. This CDR3 has 15 amino acids. V lost 3 bases to trimming and J lost 1 base; unmatched junction nucleotides: 5. The chain recombines TRBV14 with TRBJ1-1; TRBD1 aligns across 7 bases. The TCR was taken from a woman between 50 and 59 years old who had recovered from COVID-19. The sequenced sample consisted of PBMCs or T cells enriched from blood (not recorded which). CDR3 in DNA: TGTGCCAGCAGCCATGCAGGGGGGAAGAACACTGAAGCTTTCTTT. Translated, it gives CASSHAGGKNTEAFF. Using reference TRBV14 and TRBJ1-1 for the parts outside the CDR3, the full variable domain is EAGVTQFPSHSVIEKGQTVTLRCDPISGHDNLYWYRRVMGKEIKFLLHFVKESKQDESGMPNNRFLAERTGGTYSTLKVQPAELEDSGVYFCASSHAGGKNTEAFFGQGTRLTVV.